What follows is one T cell receptor beta chain and its context. This sample was included in a study of glioma-infiltrating T cells. The CDR3 is 17 residues long. CDR1 and CDR2 from the germline V gene are SEHNR and FQNEAQ (reference sequence). Trimming left V 3 bases short and J 3 bases short, with 20 bases between. Using RNA template, CDR3s of TCR alpha and beta were amplified with iRepertoire arm-PCR. For one-step reverse transcription and amplification, about 90-400 ng of tissue mRNA or PBMC total RNA was used. TCRdb re-called the multiplex PCR reads with MiXCR, one entry per CDR3 protein. The sample holds about 140,000 distinct CDR3 sequences; roughly two fifths are singletons and the top ten take roughly 20%.

The rearrangement uses TRBV7-9 and TRBJ1-1; TRBD1 might be the D (6 bases). Sequencing input: glioma tissue, nonneoplastic brain tissue, or PBMCs (not recorded which). This clonotype was obtained from a human donor with low-grade glioma or glioblastoma, undergoing nonglioma brain surgery, or in good health (not recorded which). Here the CDR3 reads CASSFDGTRSVDTEAFF. CDR3 sequence (DNA): TGTGCCAGCAGCTTTGATGGGACAAGGTCGGTCGACACTGAAGCTTTCTTT.